The 6 T cell receptor beta chains given below trace back to one sample, sequenced in a study of cytomegalovirus exposure and HLA in healthy donors. The PCR made use of 60 Vbeta and 13 Jbeta primers. Profiled with immunoSEQ multiplex PCR; TCRdb holds only in-frame clones, not every one. There are about 170,000 clones in the sample; about 82% occur only once, and approximately 0.76% lies in the top ten. Sequences were obtained from PBMCs. The receptors come from a female donor in good health and CMV-seronegative.

The J gene is TRBJ2-3, the V gene TRBV7-2, with D possibly being TRBD2 (5 bases). CDR3 length equals 14 residues. The V and J ends lost 3 bases and 2 bases respectively, with 9 bases between them. Germline CDR1 SGHTA, CDR2 FQGNSA. CDR3 sequence (DNA): TGTGCCAGCAGCTTGTTTCGGGACACAGATACGCAGTATTTT. Translation gives CASSLFRDTDTQYF.

This clone has a single count. Other DNA sequences in this specimen translate into the identical CDR3. V usage is TRBV9 and J usage is TRBJ2-1; the D is unclear. CDR3 length equals 17 residues. Germline V gene data show CDR1 as SGDLS and CDR2 as YYNGEE. V lost 2 bases, J lost 4 bases, and 19 bases lay in between. The CDR3 loop is CASSVVALARMYNEQFF. CDR3 nucleotides: TGTGCCAGCAGCGTCGTCGCACTGGCGCGGATGTACAATGAGCAGTTCTTC.

The gene calls are TRBV28 and TRBJ1-3; D is unclear. The V end lost 3 bases, the J end lost 0 bases, and 6 bases lay between the germline ends. The CDR3 has 14 residues. Germline loops: CDR1 MDHEN, CDR2 SYDVKM. The DNA of the CDR3 is TGTGCCAGCAGTTTTTCCATCTCTGGAAACACCATATATTTT. Its protein is CASSFSISGNTIYF.

For this clone: The junction departs from the called germline gene at one end, perhaps through a read error. The CDR3 is CASSEGATGANGLTF. CDR3 coding DNA: TGTGCCAGCAGTGAGGGGGCGACTGGGGCCAACGGCCTGACTTTC. The chain uses TRBV28 and TRBJ2-6; 7 bases agree with TRBD1. Germline V gene lookup returns CDR1 MDHEN and CDR2 SYDVKM. The CDR3 runs to 15 residues.

This clone has only one observation. This sample includes further DNA sequences coding for the same CDR3. The chain links TRBV10-3 to TRBJ1-4; the match to TRBD1 covers 10 bases. Germline trimming cut 11 bases from V and 8 bases from J; bases unmatched to any gene: 11. CDR1 ENHRY and CDR2 SYGVKD come from the germline V gene. The CDR3 is made up of 14 amino acids. CDR3 nucleotides: TGTGCCGTAGGACAGGGGGGCGTGAGAGAAAAACTGTTTTTT. Its translation: CAVGQGGVREKLFF.

V usage is TRBV9 and J usage is TRBJ2-5; D might be TRBD2 (6 bases). Trimming left V 4 bases short and J 4 bases short, with 20 bases between. CDR1 and CDR2 from the germline V gene are SGDLS and YYNGEE. The CDR3 loop spans 16 amino acids. The CDR3 sequence is CASSPSGRGWGETQYF. CDR3 nucleotide sequence: TGTGCCAGCAGCCCGAGCGGGCGAGGTTGGGGAGAGACCCAGTACTTC.